The entry that follows covers one TCR beta chain sequence. This clonotype has more than one count but fewer than ten. This clone's antigen is unknown. No base-level quality is on record; no much larger clone is a single base apart. Read against the paper, the sample's time point label means: newly diagnosed GD, antithyroid drugs for less than 3 months. For both TCR sequencing and RNA sequencing, RNA was extracted from PBMCs in TRIzol. The diagnosis of Graves' disease was made according to American Thyroid Association guidelines. Recruitment of patients was carried out at an endocrinology department in Xi'an, China. Each patient gave 7 to 9.5 milliliters of peripheral blood, collected in an EDTA anticoagulant tube. Ficoll Paque Plus density gradient separation was used to isolate PBMCs, and no further T cell sorting was performed. RNA quality was checked with an Agilent 2100 Bioanalyzer and agarose gel, and concentration with a NanoDrop 2000.

Library creation used multiplex PCR. The sample was run on an Illumina HiSeq 4000. iRepertoire HTBI primers and Arm-PCR amplification of CDR3 regions were used to construct TCR beta libraries. Before sequencing, the PCR products went through gel purification. In the source study's methods: Gene usage analysis of CDR3 amino acid clonotypes used the approximately 62 TRBV and more than 13 TRBJ segments found across samples. COPE and FqMerger were used to merge filtered high-quality paired reads into contigs. BLAST was used to align contigs to the IMGT TRBV, TRBD and TRBJ reference genes, and CDR3 was defined following IMGT. Clonotypes above 0.1% frequency were classified as highly expanded clones. Shannon entropy was used to measure repertoire diversity, and the Gini coefficient was used to measure V-J evenness. A clonotype found in more than one individual was treated as public. TCRdb took the public reads, trimmed them with fastp at Q25, ran MiXCR for clone calling and kept in-frame beta chains. Rows with one shared CDR3 protein collapse into an entry with the most common genes and DNA. The V and J calls reflect TCRdb's pipeline rather than the authors' work. For this sample there are 530,000 or so distinct CDR3 sequences; about 13% appear just once. Roughly 10% of the sample is taken by the ten largest.

This entry is derived from a study of regulatory T cells in long-lasting Graves disease (dated by TCRdb to about 2021). Turning to the overall study: Newly diagnosed Graves' disease patients had taken antithyroid drugs for less than 3 months. This study used TCR sequencing and RNA sequencing of peripheral blood to compare persistent Graves' disease patients against newly diagnosed Graves' disease patients. The study took place in China and was registered as a clinical trial. TCR sequencing covered approximately 13 persistent and approximately 20 newly diagnosed Graves' disease patients, some 33 samples in total.

What the research found in general, with its limitations: Patients with persistent disease shared more public clonotypes (around 2,700) than newly diagnosed patients did (966). Preferential use of TRBV28, TRBJ1-2 and TRBJ2-5 was observed in persistent disease, whereas TRBV20-1 and TRBJ2-1 were favored in newly diagnosed disease. Peripheral blood alone was examined, since thyroid tissue, which constituted the primary lesion, could not be accessed. Sequencing and analysis were limited to the TCR beta chain. Persistent Graves' disease patients showed lower TCR Shannon entropy and fewer highly expanded clones than newly diagnosed patients, suggesting clonal expansion. The authors noted that the small sample size was a limitation that may lower accuracy.

CDR1 is given as GTSNPN and CDR2 as SVGIG, both from the germline V gene (reference sequence). Taken from cysteine to phenylalanine, the CDR3 has 15 residues. Just the 45-base CDR3 DNA is kept, in frame starting at base 1. Trimmed from V: 2 bases; trimmed from J: 1 base; junction bases lacking a gene match: 8. These same records also appear under a second study, on T cells in Graves' hyperthyroidism and ophthalmopathy. Reported in the second study: Stable Graves' hyperthyroidism was defined as no progression to ophthalmopathy during 18 months of follow-up. Hyperthyroidism patients were aged 18 to 65 years and newly diagnosed, with disease duration of less than 2 months. Patients with uncontrolled infections, other autoimmune diseases, pregnancy or lactation were excluded. Diagnoses relied on clinical symptoms, serum thyroxine and TRAb, thyroid ultrasound and orbital computed tomography. The TCR CDR3 was subjected to a first round of RT-PCR using the HTBI primer set and the Qiagen OneStep RT-PCR kit. Most expanded thyroid clonotypes (frequency above 0.001) were also found in blood, which suggests that blood repertoires may mirror thyroid immune responses. In cross-validation, a model built on a 13 V-J signature told ophthalmopathy apart from stable hyperthyroidism with approximately 90% sensitivity and roughly 81% specificity, and in testing the same model reached 80%/75%. During validation, the model predicted progression to ophthalmopathy a median of about 6.5 months ahead of onset, with just under 71% sensitivity and 72.22% specificity. A discovery cohort of approximately 97 patients, approximately 45 with Graves' ophthalmopathy and 55 to 60 with stable Graves' hyperthyroidism, was used to find distinguishing TCR V-J signatures. Prospective prediction of ophthalmopathy was tested in an independent validation cohort of some 20 hyperthyroidism patients and 17 patients who later progressed to ophthalmopathy. The approximately 97 discovery patients were randomly divided into training and test sets at a 7:3 ratio. In addition, the study compared T-cell repertoires in thyroid tissue and in blood from over 5 Graves' hyperthyroidism patients. Once sampling was done, hyperthyroidism patients were given methimazole at a starting dose of 30 mg daily, whereas ophthalmopathy patients were given high-dose intravenous methylprednisolone. The libraries were constructed in a second round of multiplex PCR and then size-selected and purified. The libraries were sequenced on an Illumina HiSeq2000 using paired-end 100 bp reads. SOAPnuke was used to process the raw data, removing reads that contained adapters or uncalled bases, had a mean Phred below 15, or lacked an exact match to the constant primer or identifier. High-quality paired reads were merged using COPE v1.2.5, and each unique nucleotide sequence was defined as a clonotype. MiTCR v1.1 was used to align the clonotypes against IMGT TRBV, TRBD and TRBJ reference segments. Only V-J combinations with frequency above 0.0001, covering about 99% of repertoires, were analysed. The TCS score was defined as the ratio of F50 (clonal expansion) to E x V (chaos), calculated using BLOSUM62-based TCRdist between CDR3 peptides within each V-J. Welch's t-statistics and random forest reduced 500 to 550 V-J features to some 14, which were used in a naive Bayes classifier (R e1071). Sample size was not statistically predetermined, and investigators were not blinded to group allocation. TCR Vbeta CDR3 sequencing of roughly 140 peripheral blood samples (43 ophthalmopathy, some 75 hyperthyroidism and around 17 progressor patients) is reported in the paper.

This material consisted of peripheral blood mononuclear cells (PBMCs), taken at new diagnosis, from a patient treated with antithyroid drugs. The sequence is built from TRBV30 and TRBJ2-7; TRBD1 matches 7 bases in the middle. This receptor was identified in a man aged 30 to 45 with Graves disease. Donor details come from another sample of the same person, matched by shared clones. The nucleotides read TGTGCCTGGAGTCACGAGACAGGGTTGTCCTACGAGCAGTACTTC. It encodes CAWSHETGLSYEQYF.